This TCR beta chain was identified in a study of neurological immune-mediated disorders. Broader study findings: Subjects shared no identical expanded-clone CDR3 amino acid sequences, suggesting private TCR-beta repertoires in all groups. The most TCR clonal expansion was seen in HTLV-1-associated myelopathy, and the least was seen in multiple sclerosis, which fell below healthy controls.

TCRdb analysed the 5' RACE reads with MiXCR anew, one entry per CDR3 protein. This sample has around 97,000 distinct CDR3 sequences, with approximately 11% found just once. Germline V gene sequence: CDR1 MNHEY, CDR2 SVGAGI. Trimming removed 0 bases from V and 1 base from J, with 3 bases in between. The CDR3 covers 13 residues. Described time point: longitudinal time-point 3. Where libraries were unsorted, they were derived from 2 million PBMCs stored at -80 degrees C. The table lists this clonotype with many counts. Its specificity is not known. The chain combines TRBV6-5 with TRBJ1-1, with no clear D. The clonotype was recovered from a female donor with HTLV-1-associated myelopathy (HAM/TSP). Sequenced: PBMCs. This CDR3 is CASSYSQNTEAFF. CDR3 in DNA: TGTGCCAGCAGTTACTCCCAGAACACTGAAGCTTTCTTT.